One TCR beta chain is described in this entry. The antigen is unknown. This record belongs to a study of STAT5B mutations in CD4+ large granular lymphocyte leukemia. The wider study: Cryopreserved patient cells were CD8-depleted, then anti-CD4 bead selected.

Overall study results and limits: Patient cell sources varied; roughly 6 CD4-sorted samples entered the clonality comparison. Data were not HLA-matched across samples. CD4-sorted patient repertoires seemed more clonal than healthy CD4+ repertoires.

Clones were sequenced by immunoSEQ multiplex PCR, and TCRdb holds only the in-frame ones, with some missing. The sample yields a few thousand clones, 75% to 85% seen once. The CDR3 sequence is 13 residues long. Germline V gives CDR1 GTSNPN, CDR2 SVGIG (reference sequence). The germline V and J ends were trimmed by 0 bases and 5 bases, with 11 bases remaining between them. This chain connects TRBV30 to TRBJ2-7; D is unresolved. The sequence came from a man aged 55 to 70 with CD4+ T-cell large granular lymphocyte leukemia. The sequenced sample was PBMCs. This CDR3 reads CAWSVSSPDEQYF. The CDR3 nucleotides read TGTGCCTGGAGTGTTTCGTCTCCTGACGAGCAGTACTTC.